These 21 T cell receptor beta chains share one sample of origin, sequenced in a study of blood T cells in healthy people across ages. The second PCR ran roughly 7 to 12 cycles with a sample-barcoded 5' primer and J-beta primers. TCRdb analysed the 5' RACE reads with MiXCR anew, one entry per CDR3 protein. The profile shows some 1,000,000 distinct CDR3 sequences, 25% of them singletons. This sample also appeared in a second study, on T cells of mothers and their children.

Sequences were obtained from blood. The receptors come from a girl aged 2-9 years in good health.

With respect to this clonotype: A junction end diverges from the germline sequence, so it may reflect a read error. The chain carries TRBV15 and TRBJ1-1, with D perhaps matching TRBD1 (6 bases). In germline, CDR1 is LNHNV, CDR2 YYDKDF (reference sequence). The CDR3 loop spans 19 amino acids. DNA for the CDR3: TGTGCCACCAACAGAGATCTCTGGGGGCGTCTCCCGCGTGGGACTGAAGCTTTCTTT. Protein: CATNRDLWGRLPRGTEAFF. Full variable domain (outside the CDR3, taken from reference TRBV15 and TRBJ1-1): DAMVIQNPRYQVTQFGKPVTLSCSQTLNHNVMYWYQQKSSQAPKLLFHYYDKDFNNEADTPDNFQSRRPNTSFCFLDIRSPGLGDTAMYLCATNRDLWGRLPRGTEAFFGQGTRLTVV.

This clonotype has only a few counts. This chain connects TRBV29-1 to TRBJ2-2; 7 bases are a match to TRBD1. The CDR3 runs 11 residues. The V and J ends lost 6 bases and 6 bases, in that order; junction bases with no gene match: 1. Looked up from germline, CDR1 is SQVTM and CDR2 is ANQGSEA. CDR3 sequence (DNA): TGCAGCGTCACAGGGGCCGGGGAGCTGTTTTTT. Translating gives CSVTGAGELFF.

This clonotype was recorded once. V and J are TRBV9 and TRBJ2-5, with 13 bases identical to TRBD2. There are 17 residues in the CDR3. Germline trimming cut 4 bases from V and 5 bases from J; bases unmatched to any gene: 11. Germline lookup yields CDR1 SGDLS and CDR2 YYNGEE. Here the CDR3 reads CASSTAGTSGVRETQYF. In DNA form, the CDR3 reads TGTGCCAGCAGCACAGCAGGGACTAGCGGGGTCCGGGAGACCCAGTACTTC.

The chain employs TRBV28 and TRBJ2-2, with 9 bases lining up with TRBD1. V was clipped by 5 bases and J by 2 bases; unmatched bases: 6. Per the germline V gene, CDR1 is MDHEN and CDR2 is SYDVKM. This CDR3 spans 16 amino acids. CDR3 sequence: CASSQGTGTNTGELFF. The CDR3 DNA reads as TGTGCCAGCAGTCAGGGGACAGGGACAAACACCGGGGAGCTGTTTTTT.

This clonotype has more than one count but fewer than ten. The DNA of the CDR3 is TGCAGTGCTAGAACGGATTTAGCCCCCTACGAGCAGTACTTC. It yields the protein CSARTDLAPYEQYF. The chain combines TRBV20-1 with TRBJ2-7; D is ambiguous. V was trimmed by 2 bases and J by 2 bases, leaving 13 bases between them. Germline CDR1 reads DFQATT; CDR2 reads SNEGSKA (reference sequence). This CDR3 has 14 residues.

Remarks on this clonotype: One end of the junction is discordant with germline, which a read error may explain. The genes are TRBV5-1 and TRBJ2-7; D may be TRBD1 or TRBD2 (5 bases each). This CDR3 region has 15 residues. Germline V gene data show CDR1 as SGHRS and CDR2 as YFSETQ. Here the CDR3 reads CAGRPRGGADYEQYF. In nucleotides, the CDR3 is TGCGCCGGCAGACCGAGGGGTGGCGCTGATTACGAGCAGTACTTC.

This chain connects TRBV12-3 or TRBV12-4 to TRBJ2-7; no clear D. V was clipped by 1 base and J by 0 bases, with 16 bases between them. There are 17 residues in the CDR3. The CDR3 spells CASSLVEVRPRSYEQYF. DNA of the CDR3: TGTGCCAGCAGTTTAGTGGAAGTCAGGCCTCGCTCCTACGAGCAGTACTTC.

A word on this clonotype: This likely comes from a read error, as the CDR3 has no conserved phenylalanine or tryptophan at its end. The chain uses TRBV20-1 and TRBJ2-5; D ambiguous. The germline CDR1 and CDR2 sequences are DFQATT and SNEGSKA (reference sequence). The length of the CDR3 is 14 residues. Trimming removed 6 bases from V and 5 bases from J, with 19 bases in between. CDR3 DNA sequence: TGCAGTGCCGCGACCGACGCTGTGGGTGAGACCCAGTACCTC. Protein product: CSAATDAVGETQYL.

The J gene is TRBJ1-1, the V gene TRBV7-9; D is ambiguous. V lost 1 base, J lost 1 base, and 10 bases lay in between. Germline loops: CDR1 SEHNR, CDR2 FQNEAQ (reference sequence). This CDR3 is built from 15 residues. Written as DNA, the CDR3 is TGTGCCAGCAGCTTAGTATCGATTGAGAACACTGAAGCTTTCTTT. Amino acids: CASSLVSIENTEAFF.

CDR3 loop: CASSPMDAGGSRTQYF. CDR3 in DNA: TGTGCCAGCAGCCCAATGGATGCGGGGGGGTCGCGGACCCAGTACTTC. The chain employs TRBV7-9 and TRBJ2-5; TRBD2 matches at 9 bases. The V gene end was trimmed by 5 bases and the J gene end by 7 bases; junction bases not matched to a gene: 14. Germline V gene data show CDR1 as SEHNR and CDR2 as FQNEAQ (reference sequence). The CDR3 consists of 16 residues.

This clonotype has only a few counts. The chain carries TRBV9 and TRBJ1-4; D is uncertain. Germline values: CDR1 SGDLS, CDR2 YYNGEE. V lost 4 bases and J 5 bases, leaving 12 bases between the germline ends. The length of the CDR3 is 14 residues. The CDR3 spells CASSHLGQNEKLFF. In DNA form, the CDR3 reads TGTGCCAGCAGCCACCTCGGTCAGAATGAAAAACTGTTTTTT.

This clonotype was detected only a few times. The V call is TRBV10-3, the J call TRBJ2-3, with 8 bases that match TRBD2. The CDR3 runs to 16 residues. CDR1 is ENHRY and CDR2 is SYGVKD in the germline V gene. V lost 9 bases, J lost 3 bases, and 14 bases stayed unmatched. Here the CDR3 reads CAISTRGLAGTDTQYF. The CDR3 DNA reads TGTGCCATTTCTACCCGTGGACTAGCCGGGACAGATACGCAGTATTTT.

V gene TRBV12-3 or TRBV12-4 combines with J gene TRBJ2-5; possible D gene TRBD1, 6 bases. The DNA end lines up better with TRBJ2-1; the J call may be wrong. This CDR3 comprises 15 residues. The CDR3 nucleotides read TGTGCCAGCAGTTTAACCCTGATCAGGGGAAATGAGCAGTTCTTC. Encoded protein: CASSLTLIRGNEQFF.

The J gene is TRBJ2-3, the V gene TRBV7-9; perhaps TRBD1 as D (6 bases). Germline CDR1 reads SEHNR; CDR2 reads FQNEAQ (reference sequence). Deletions cut 4 bases from V and 6 bases from J, with 14 bases between. This CDR3 has 14 residues. For the CDR3, the DNA is TGTGCCAGCAGCTCCGAGCAGGGGTTGGATACGCAGTATTTT. This sequence encodes CASSSEQGLDTQYF.

The chain is built from TRBV28 and TRBJ2-1; TRBD1 agrees at 8 bases. The end of the DNA is better explained by TRBJ2-7, so the J call may be wrong. The CDR3 sequence is 15 residues long. CDR1 and CDR2 (germline): MDHEN, SYDVKM. CDR3 DNA sequence: TGTGCCAGCAGTCCGGACCTACAGGGGGCCTACGAGCAGTACTTC. Protein product: CASSPDLQGAYEQYF.

This chain connects TRBV6-5 to TRBJ2-7; either TRBD1 or TRBD2 may supply D (5 bases each). The V end lost 2 bases, the J end lost 10 bases, and 21 bases lay between the germline ends. The CDR3 consists of 15 residues. From germline, CDR1 is MNHEY and CDR2 SVGAGI. The CDR3: CASSYGQDPPGAQYF. CDR3 bases: TGTGCCAGCAGTTACGGCCAGGACCCACCCGGGGCCCAGTACTTC.

CDR3 sequence: CASSLLDGAYEQYF. CDR3 DNA sequence: TGTGCCAGCAGCTTATTGGACGGAGCCTACGAGCAGTACTTC. The V call is TRBV7-2, the J call TRBJ2-7; D not certain. The germline V gene has CDR1 SGHTA and CDR2 FQGNSA. V was trimmed by 2 bases and J by 2 bases, leaving 10 bases between them. This CDR3 comprises 14 residues.

The chain joins TRBV5-6 to TRBJ1-2; no clear D. The V end was cut by 3 bases, the J end by 10 bases, with 13 bases between. The CDR3 length is 12 residues. Germline assignment: CDR1 SGHDT and CDR2 YYEEEE. The CDR3 protein is CASSWADGDYTF. CDR3 sequence (DNA): TGTGCCAGCAGCTGGGCCGACGGAGACTACACCTTC.

The V call is TRBV29-1, the J call TRBJ1-2; no clear D gene. The germline V and J ends were trimmed by 1 base and 8 bases, with 8 bases remaining between them. The CDR3 spans 11 residues. Looked up from germline, CDR1 is SQVTM and CDR2 is ANQGSEA. Written as DNA, the CDR3 is TGCAGCGTTGAAGTCAGGTTCGGCTACACCTTC. It specifies CSVEVRFGYTF.

This clonotype was detected only a few times. The rearrangement uses TRBV27 and TRBJ2-7, with a weak D call TRBD2 (6 bases). The CDR3 is made up of 14 amino acids. V lost 8 bases to trimming and J lost 4 bases, with 18 bases between them. The germline gives CDR1 MNHEY, CDR2 SMNVEV (reference sequence). The CDR3 DNA reads as TGTGCCAGCGGCTTACGGGGGATCCTTTACGAGCAGTACTTC. This codes for CASGLRGILYEQYF.

This sequence joins TRBV4-1 and TRBJ2-7; D ambiguous. Germline CDR1 MGHRA, CDR2 YSYEKL. V was shortened by 0 bases and J by 2 bases, with 11 bases between the two germline ends. The CDR3 sequence is 15 residues long. The CDR3 DNA reads TGCGCCAGCAGCCAAGAAAGTCAAAAAACCTACGAGCAGTACTTC. Amino acid sequence: CASSQESQKTYEQYF.